This record looks at one TCR beta chain sequence and its context. Moderate-to-severe activity, CAS ≥3, NOSPECS ≥4 and a duration under 3 months were seen in donors with ophthalmopathy. The data are from a study of Graves' ophthalmopathy and Graves' hyperthyroidism. Study as a whole: At initial diagnosis, peripheral blood was obtained, and this preceded any treatment.

The TCR beta CDR3 regions underwent amplification from RNA transcripts. First-round RT-PCR with HTBI primers preceded a second-round multiplex PCR. A single record per CDR3 protein comes from TCRdb applying MiXCR to the multiplex PCR reads. The sample consists of tens of thousands of distinct CDR3 sequences, less than 65% of them appearing once. CDR3 length: 18 amino acids. The germline V gene encodes CDR1 SGHTA and CDR2 FQGNSA. V was trimmed by 1 base and J by 5 bases, leaving 23 bases between them. Sequenced material: peripheral blood. The chain links TRBV7-2 to TRBJ1-1; no reliable D call. The source of this sequence is an adult woman with Graves' ophthalmopathy. The CDR3 is CASSLDWVWQSGGTEAFF. The CDR3 region has the DNA TGTGCCAGCAGCTTAGACTGGGTTTGGCAGTCGGGTGGAACTGAAGCTTTCTTT.